These 24 T cell receptor beta chains share one sample of origin, sequenced in a study of blood T cell repertoires in COVID-19. The table came from immunoSEQ multiplex PCR; TCRdb's copy has only in-frame clones and leaves some out. The sample gives 35,000 to 40,000 clones, about three quarters of which show up once; roughly 10% is in the top ten. The sample was peripheral blood. The source of these receptors is an older man with COVID-19, enrolled during active disease.

The genes are TRBV30 and TRBJ2-7, with TRBD1 matching over 7 bases. Germline CDR1 reads GTSNPN; CDR2 reads SVGIG (reference sequence). The CDR3 length is 12 residues. With 1 base clipped from V and 12 bases from J, the junction kept 9 bases outside the gene matches. CDR3 loop: CAWSGDRARGYF. In DNA, the CDR3 is TGTGCCTGGAGTGGCGACAGGGCTAGAGGGTACTTC.

The genes are TRBV3-1 (or the pseudogene TRBV3-2) and TRBJ1-1; 7 bases map to TRBD1. The germline V gene has CDR1 LGHDT and CDR2 YNNKEL (reference sequence). Trimming cost V 6 bases and J 5 bases; bases outside gene matches: 6. This CDR3 is 13 amino acids long. CDR3 DNA: TGTGCCAGCAGAAGAGGGGGCAATACTGAAGCTTTCTTT. Encoded protein: CASRRGGNTEAFF.

This chain uses TRBV5-6 with TRBJ1-5, with D perhaps TRBD1 (5 bases). From germline, CDR1 is SGHDT and CDR2 YYEEEE. The CDR3 extends over 16 amino acids. Trimming removed 4 bases from V and 5 bases from J, with 19 bases in between. The CDR3 loop reads CASSTYRYAPDQPQHF. CDR3 sequence (DNA): TGTGCCAGCAGCACGTACAGGTATGCACCCGATCAGCCCCAGCATTTT.

The CDR3 sequence is CASSVGQAYEQYF. The CDR3 DNA follows: TGTGCCAGCAGCGTCGGACAGGCCTACGAGCAGTACTTC. The chain carries TRBV6-5 and TRBJ2-7; 7 bases align to TRBD1. This CDR3 spans 13 amino acids. Germline V gene lookup returns CDR1 MNHEY and CDR2 SVGAGI. V gave up 6 bases and J gave up 2 bases; unmatched junction bases: 4.

The CDR3 coding sequence is TGTGCCAGCAGACAGGGGAGTGGTCAGCCCCAGCATTTT. Protein sequence: CASRQGSGQPQHF. This chain links TRBV6-5 with TRBJ1-5; 7 nucleotides line up with TRBD1. With V trimmed by 6 bases and J by 6 bases, 5 bases remained unmatched. Germline V lookup: CDR1 MNHEY, CDR2 SVGAGI. The CDR3 has 13 amino acids.

The V call is TRBV5-1, the J call TRBJ2-7; D ambiguous. The germline V gene has CDR1 SGHRS and CDR2 YFSETQ. The CDR3 contains 15 residues. V lost 0 bases and J 1 base, leaving 11 bases between the germline ends. The CDR3 DNA sequence: TGCGCCAGCAGCTTGGAAGGCGGCGGATCCTACGAGCAGTACTTC. Protein: CASSLEGGGSYEQYF. The full variable domain, with the rest looked up from reference TRBV5-1 and TRBJ2-7, is KAGVTQTPRYLIKTRGQQVTLSCSPISGHRSVSWYQQTPGQGLQFLFEYFSETQRNKGNFPGRFSGRQFSNSRSEMNVSTLELGDSALYLCASSLEGGGSYEQYFGPGTRLTVT.

The rearrangement uses TRBV7-9 and TRBJ1-3; D might be TRBD1 (6 bases). The ends were cut back, 4 bases at V and 4 bases at J, with 14 bases in the middle. Germline values: CDR1 SEHNR, CDR2 FQNEAQ (reference sequence). The CDR3 runs 15 residues. The CDR3 bases are TGTGCCAGCAGCTCATATCCAGACAGGGGAAACACCATATATTTT. Translated: CASSSYPDRGNTIYF. Full variable domain (outside the CDR3, taken from reference TRBV7-9 and TRBJ1-3): DTGVSQNPRHKITKRGQNVTFRCDPISEHNRLYWYRQTLGQGPEFLTYFQNEAQLEKSRLLSDRFSAERPKGSFSTLEIQRTEQGDSAMYLCASSSYPDRGNTIYFGEGSWLTVV.

This clone has just a few counts. The chain uses TRBV6-4 and TRBJ2-2; 12 bases match TRBD2. This CDR3 comprises 15 residues. From germline, CDR1 is MRHNA and CDR2 SNTAGT. With V trimmed by 6 bases and J by 7 bases, 6 bases remained unmatched. This CDR3 is CASRLLAGGIGELFF. DNA of the CDR3: TGTGCCAGCAGACTACTAGCGGGAGGAATCGGGGAGCTGTTTTTT.

The V gene is TRBV6-1, the J gene TRBJ1-4, with no clear D. Trimming pared 3 bases from V and 7 bases from J, leaving 9 bases between. The CDR3 extends over 13 amino acids. Germline V CDR1 and CDR2: MNHNS, SASEGT. In nucleotides, the CDR3 is TGTGCCAGCAGTGAGACGGGTCTTGAAAAACTGTTTTTT. Translation gives CASSETGLEKLFF.

The chain recombines TRBV12-3 or TRBV12-4 with TRBJ2-7; D gene ambiguous. V lost 3 bases and J 4 bases, leaving 7 bases between the germline ends. The CDR3 has 12 amino acids. The CDR3, as DNA: TGTGCCAGCAGTTTGTCGGTTTACGAGCAGTACTTC. This gives the protein CASSLSVYEQYF.

The V call is TRBV11-2, the J call TRBJ2-5; no clear D gene. V lost 1 base to trimming and J lost 8 bases, with 14 bases between them. Germline V gene sequence: CDR1 SGHAT, CDR2 FQNNGV. The CDR3 sequence is 14 residues long. CDR3 bases: TGTGCCAGCAGCTTAGGAGGAGTCCAGAGAACCCAGTACTTC. Translation: CASSLGGVQRTQYF.

The chain has TRBV18 and TRBJ2-1; 9 nucleotides align to TRBD2. Trimming took 3 bases from V and 7 from J; bases not matched to a gene: 7. The CDR3 is 15 amino acids. Germline CDR1 reads KGHSH; CDR2 reads LQKENI. DNA of the CDR3: TGTGCCAGCTCACCCGTAGCGGGAGAGGAGAATGAGCAGTTCTTC. It is translated as CASSPVAGEENEQFF. Drawing the rest from reference TRBV18 and TRBJ2-1, the complete variable domain is NAGVMQNPRHLVRRRGQEARLRCSPMKGHSHVYWYRQLPEEGLKFMVYLQKENIIDESGMPKERFSAEFPKEGPSILRIQQVVRGDSAAYFCASSPVAGEENEQFFGPGTRLTVL.

In this sample, this clone turned up once. J is TRBJ2-1 and V is TRBV7-3; TRBD2 is a possible D gene (5 bases). The germline gives CDR1 SGHTA, CDR2 FQGTGA. V lost 8 bases, J lost 7 bases, and 12 bases lay in between. The CDR3 totals 12 residues. This chain's CDR3 is CASRRRRNEQFF. The CDR3 DNA is TGTGCCAGCCGCCGCAGGAGGAATGAGCAGTTCTTC. The entire variable domain, with the rest obtained from reference TRBV7-3 and TRBJ2-1, is as follows: GAGVSQTPSNKVTEKGKYVELRCDPISGHTALYWYRQSLGQGPEFLIYFQGTGAADDSGLPNDRFFAVRPEGSVSTLKIQRTERGDSAVYLCASRRRRNEQFFGPGTRLTVL.

This clone has a single count. The chain has TRBV5-1 and TRBJ2-1, with 8 nucleotides matching TRBD2. The CDR3 runs to 16 residues. The trim removed 4 bases at V and 4 bases at J, leaving 10 bases unmatched. CDR1 and CDR2 (germline): SGHRS, YFSETQ. The CDR3 DNA follows: TGCGCCAGCAGCCCCGGAGTCGGGACTAGTTACAATGAGCAGTTCTTC. It yields the protein CASSPGVGTSYNEQFF.

The chain couples TRBV9 to TRBJ1-4; 7 bases agree with TRBD1. The CDR3 is 15 residues long. The ends lost 2 bases at V and 8 bases at J; junction bases unmatched: 9. Germline CDR1 reads SGDLS; CDR2 reads YYNGEE. Written as DNA, the CDR3 is TGTGCCAGCAGCGTCGAGACAGGGTTGAGAGAAAAACTGTTTTTT. Encoded protein: CASSVETGLREKLFF.

The J gene is TRBJ2-1, the V gene TRBV9, with a tentative D call TRBD2 (5 bases). CDR1 is SGDLS, CDR2 YYNGEE, per germline. This CDR3 has 15 amino acids. Trimming pared 4 bases from V and 7 bases from J, leaving 18 bases between. CDR3 sequence: CASSHSRGSGNEQFF. The CDR3 bases are TGTGCCAGCAGCCATTCCCGGGGTTCGGGAAATGAGCAGTTCTTC.

V usage is TRBV5-6 and J usage is TRBJ2-7; TRBD2 aligns across 10 bases. Germline CDR1 and CDR2: SGHDT and YYEEEE. V lost 4 bases and J lost 5; bases outside the gene matches: 18. The CDR3 has 18 residues. Here the CDR3 reads CASSPTPLAGDKRDEQYF. The CDR3 nucleotides read TGTGCCAGCAGCCCTACCCCTCTAGCGGGGGACAAGAGGGACGAGCAGTACTTC.

For this clone: A read error may account for a junction end that differs from germline. The CDR3 spells CASRDSLGSTDTQYF. In DNA form, the CDR3 reads TGTGCCAGCAGGGACTCCCTGGGCAGCACAGATACGCAGTATTTT. This chain connects TRBV6-4 to TRBJ2-3; tentatively, D is TRBD2 (5 bases). This CDR3 has 15 amino acids. Germline V CDR1 and CDR2: MRHNA, SNTAGT.

This chain connects TRBV6-4 to TRBJ1-1, with no clear D. The CDR3 is 13 amino acids. Germline values: CDR1 MRHNA, CDR2 SNTAGT. V gave up 3 bases and J gave up 4 bases, with 9 bases separating them. CDR3: CASSETPGTEAFF. The DNA for the CDR3 is TGTGCCAGCAGTGAAACTCCGGGCACTGAAGCTTTCTTT.

The genes are TRBV21-1 and TRBJ1-4; the table's D call TRBD1 went unverified against the DNA. TRBV21-1 is a recognized pseudogene. CDR3 size: 18 residues. Written as DNA, the CDR3 is TGTGCCAGCAGCAAATCCCGACCCGCTACAGGGGCTATAGGAAAACTGTTTTTT. The encoded protein is CASSKSRPATGAIGKLFF.

Here the CDR3 reads CASSSTGGDYGYTF. Here the CDR3 DNA reads TGTGCCAGCAGCTCGACAGGGGGAGATTATGGCTACACCTTC. The chain links TRBV5-4 to TRBJ1-2; 9 bases line up with TRBD1. V shed 3 bases, J shed 5 bases, and the junction held 5 bases outside the gene matches. This CDR3 is 14 amino acids long. In germline, CDR1 is SGHNT, CDR2 YYREEE (reference sequence).

This clone was seen only a few times. CDR3 coding DNA: TGCGCCAGCAGCTCGATGACAGGGGGGAACACTGAAGCTTTCTTT. Encoded protein: CASSSMTGGNTEAFF. The chain joins TRBV5-1 to TRBJ1-1, with 9 positions matching TRBD1. Germline CDR1 and CDR2: SGHRS and YFSETQ. Trimming removed 3 bases from V and 1 base from J; junction bases left unmatched: 4. The CDR3 runs to 15 residues.

The rearrangement joins TRBV6-5 to TRBJ1-2, with a weak D call TRBD1 (6 bases). With 5 bases removed from V and 1 base from J, the gap between germline ends came to 8 bases. The germline V gene encodes CDR1 MNHEY and CDR2 SVGAGI. The CDR3 is made up of 13 amino acids. The CDR3 here is CASSRQDNYGYTF. The CDR3 DNA reads TGTGCCAGCAGTCGACAGGATAACTATGGCTACACCTTC.

V usage is TRBV4-1 and J usage is TRBJ1-5, with 11 positions matching TRBD1. Germline assignment: CDR1 MGHRA and CDR2 YSYEKL. V lost 2 bases to trimming and J lost 0 bases; unmatched junction nucleotides: 9. The CDR3 sequence is 19 residues long. The CDR3 here is CASSQLTGTGGFSNQPQHF. CDR3 DNA: TGCGCCAGCAGCCAACTTACCGGGACAGGGGGATTTAGCAATCAGCCCCAGCATTTT.